This is a list of T cell receptor beta chains from one sample in a study of OX40 agonist ivuxolimab in advanced cancers. Measured with immunoSEQ multiplex PCR; TCRdb has only the in-frame clones, and not every one. The table has some 48,000 clones, about three quarters seen once. The input for sequencing was CD4+ or CD8+ T cells sorted from blood, taken in a trial of the OX40 agonist ivuxolimab. These receptors all come from an adult with an advanced solid tumor such as melanoma, head and neck, liver or kidney cancer. Each CDR3 is given with its conserved first and last residue. A D gene is named only where the DNA matches it firmly. Rows give clone size only sometimes, using once, few, many, or a class for an expanded clone.

>TRBJ1-3|TRBV12-5|.|few
CASGLGSAGNTIYF
TGTGCTAGTGGTTTAGGGAGTGCCGGAAACACCATATATTTT
>TRBJ2-7|TRBV15|TRBD1|few
CATSRDRGSYEQYF
TGTGCCACCAGCAGGGACAGGGGGAGCTACGAGCAGTACTTC
>TRBJ2-1|TRBV18|.|.
CASSPRSGSSYNEQFF
TGTGCCAGCTCACCACGTTCGGGGAGTTCCTACAATGAGCAGTTCTTC
>TRBJ1-6|TRBV11-2|.|.
CASRWEFNSPLHF
TGTGCCAGCAGGTGGGAGTTCAATTCACCCCTCCACTTT
>TRBJ2-5|TRBV28|.|.
CASSLLGTVRGQYF
TGTGCCAGCAGTCTCCTAGGGACCGTACGAGGGCAGTACTTC
>TRBJ2-5|TRBV5-1|TRBD1|.
CASSIGQGAQETQYF
TGCGCCAGCAGCATAGGACAGGGGGCCCAAGAGACCCAGTACTTC
>TRBJ1-2|TRBV5-6|TRBD1|.
CASSSGQPHTF
TGTGCCAGCAGCTCGGGACAGCCCCACACCTTC
>TRBJ2-1|TRBV27|.|.
CASSLAPSSALYNEQFF
TGTGCCAGCAGTTTAGCCCCCTCTAGCGCATTATACAATGAGCAGTTCTTC
>TRBJ2-1|TRBV7-2|.|.
CASSLDGLQVQFF
TGTGCCAGCAGCTTAGACGGCTTGCAAGTGCAGTTCTTC
>TRBJ1-5|TRBV23-1|.|few
CASSQSQEEPQHF
TGCGCCAGCAGTCAATCTCAAGAGGAGCCCCAGCATTTT
>TRBJ1-5|TRBV5-5|.|few
CASSLTGNQPQHF
TGTGCCAGCAGCTTGACGGGAAATCAGCCCCAGCATTTT
>TRBJ1-4|TRBV19|.|once
CASSIRQRTTNEKLFF
TGTGCCAGTAGTATAAGACAGCGAACAACTAATGAAAAACTGTTTTTT
>TRBJ2-5|TRBV6-6|.|once
CASSSLETQYF
TGTGCCAGCAGTAGTCTCGAGACCCAGTACTTC
>TRBJ2-7|TRBV2|.|.
CASRIDRLGPRVYF
TGTGCCAGCAGGATCGACAGGTTGGGGCCTAGGGTGTACTTC
>TRBJ2-1|TRBV5-1|.|.
CASSPTGNMGNEQFF
TGCGCCAGCAGCCCTACCGGGAATATGGGCAATGAGCAGTTCTTC
>TRBJ1-5|TRBV2|.|few
CASSGQKLPYSNQPQHF
TGTGCCAGCAGTGGACAGAAACTCCCATATAGCAATCAGCCCCAGCATTTT
>TRBJ2-1|TRBV7-2|.|.
CASSHRDSLRGYNEQFF
TGTGCCAGCAGCCACCGCGACAGCCTGAGGGGTTACAATGAGCAGTTCTTC
>TRBJ1-4|TRBV18|.|.
CASSPGADEKLFF
TGTGCCAGCTCACCGGGGGCAGATGAAAAACTGTTTTTT
>TRBJ1-2|TRBV7-6|TRBD1|.
CASSQGQGYGYTF
TGTGCCAGCAGCCAAGGACAGGGCTATGGCTACACCTTC
>TRBJ2-1|TRBV5-8|.|.
CASSVGLWNEQFF
TGTGCCAGCAGCGTGGGACTTTGGAATGAGCAGTTCTTC
>TRBJ1-1|TRBV29-1|TRBD1|.
CSVDGTGDMNTEAFF
TGCAGCGTGGATGGGACAGGGGACATGAACACTGAAGCTTTCTTT
>TRBJ2-1|TRBV6-1|.|.
CASSGGLDAYNEQFF
TGTGCCAGCAGTGGGGGTTTGGACGCCTACAATGAGCAGTTCTTC
>TRBJ1-2|TRBV19|TRBD1|.
CASSSMGQAANYGYTF
TGTGCCAGTAGTTCTATGGGACAGGCGGCTAACTATGGCTACACCTTC
>TRBJ2-1|TRBV7-9|TRBD2|.
CASSRTLGLAGDNEQFF
TGTGCCAGCAGCAGGACACTCGGACTAGCGGGTGACAATGAGCAGTTCTTC
>TRBJ2-1|TRBV18|.|.
CASSLSRDNEQFF
TGTGCCAGCTCACTCTCGAGGGACAATGAGCAGTTCTTC
>TRBJ2-7|TRBV7-2|TRBD2|.
CASSLFLAGGLSTYEQYF
TGTGCCAGCAGCTTGTTTCTAGCGGGTGGTCTATCCACCTACGAGCAGTACTTC
>TRBJ2-7|TRBV7-9|.|few
CASSPQGGGQYF
TGTGCCAGCAGCCCCCAGGGAGGCGGGCAGTACTTC
>TRBJ1-1|TRBV2|.|.
CASYRITMNTEAFF
TGTGCCAGCTATAGGATTACTATGAACACTGAAGCTTTCTTT
>TRBJ2-1|TRBV5-1|.|.
CASSLAGFSSYNEQFF
TGCGCCAGCAGCTTGGCAGGCTTTAGCTCCTACAATGAGCAGTTCTTC
>TRBJ1-1|TRBV10-3|.|.
CAISDAGTANTEAFF
TGTGCCATCAGTGACGCCGGGACGGCGAACACTGAAGCTTTCTTT
>TRBJ1-2|TRBV6-1|.|.
CASSEAWGGEGYTF
TGTGCCAGCAGTGAAGCATGGGGGGGCGAGGGCTACACCTTC
>TRBJ2-7|TRBV19|TRBD1|.
CASSTSIPGQGDF
TGTGCCAGTAGTACCAGTATACCGGGACAGGGTGACTTC
>TRBJ1-3|TRBV5-1|.|.
CASSLAPARLSGNTIYF
TGCGCCAGCAGCTTGGCCCCGGCCAGGTTGTCTGGAAACACCATATATTTT
>TRBJ2-5|TRBV29-1|.|few
CSVVGGARETQYF
TGCAGCGTTGTTGGGGGGGCGCGGGAGACCCAGTACTTC
>TRBJ1-4|TRBV19|TRBD1|.
CASRTGRDEKLFF
TGTGCCAGTAGGACAGGGCGGGATGAAAAACTGTTTTTT
>TRBJ2-7|TRBV19|.|.
CASSMEGAYEQYF
TGTGCCAGTAGTATGGAGGGCGCCTACGAGCAGTACTTC
>TRBJ1-2|TRBV6-5|TRBD1|.
CASSYRGQGGLVYTF
TGTGCCAGCAGTTACCGGGGACAGGGCGGGTTAGTCTACACCTTC
>TRBJ2-1|TRBV5-4|TRBD1|.
CASSVTGETYKEQFF
TGTGCCAGCAGCGTTACAGGGGAAACCTATAAGGAGCAGTTCTTC
>TRBJ2-7|TRBV2|.|once
CASIRTYEQYF
TGTGCCAGCATTCGGACCTACGAGCAGTACTTC
>TRBJ2-7|TRBV5-1|TRBD1|few
CASSSTGTGRYEQYF
TGCGCCAGCAGCTCGACCGGGACAGGGCGATACGAGCAGTACTTC
>TRBJ2-7|TRBV2|.|.
CASWGGSYEQYF
TGTGCCAGCTGGGGCGGCTCCTACGAGCAGTACTTC
>TRBJ2-7|TRBV7-8|.|once
CASSYGGTFSYEQYF
TGTGCCAGCAGCTACGGTGGGACTTTCTCCTACGAGCAGTACTTC
>TRBJ1-1|TRBV4-1|.|.
CASSQGPNTEAFF
TGCGCCAGCAGCCAAGGTCCAAACACTGAAGCTTTCTTT
>TRBJ2-2|TRBV11-3|.|.
CASSPGTPGIYTGELFF
TGTGCCAGCAGCCCCGGGACTCCCGGGATTTACACCGGGGAGCTGTTTTTT
>TRBJ1-1|TRBV6-6|.|.
CASSYWGKESEAFF
TGTGCCAGCAGTTATTGGGGCAAGGAGTCTGAAGCTTTCTTT
>TRBJ1-3|TRBV6-5|.|.
CASSYSQGNTIYF
TGTGCCAGCAGTTACTCGCAGGGTAACACCATATATTTT
>TRBJ1-5|TRBV5-4|.|once
CASSQEGYSNQPQHF
TGTGCCAGCAGCCAGGAGGGATATAGCAATCAGCCCCAGCATTTT
>TRBJ2-1|TRBV5-1|.|.
CASSLRAASNEQFF
TGCGCCAGCAGCTTGCGAGCCGCCAGCAATGAGCAGTTCTTC
>TRBJ1-2|TRBV7-9|.|.
CASSSTGTYGYTF
TGTGCCAGCAGCTCTACAGGGACATATGGCTACACCTTC
>TRBJ1-5|TRBV7-8|.|few
CASSPRRGERNQPQHF
TGTGCCAGCAGCCCGCGTAGGGGGGAACGGAATCAGCCCCAGCATTTT
>TRBJ2-7|TRBV6-6|.|.
CASSYVDEQYF
TGTGCCAGCAGTTACGTCGACGAGCAGTACTTC